A selection of T cell receptor beta chains follows, all from one sample in a study of tumor-infiltrating lymphocytes in primary liver carcinoma. TCRdb re-called the multiplex PCR reads with MiXCR, one entry per CDR3 protein. The sample lists more than 95,000 distinct CDR3 sequences, roughly 80% occurring once. The source material was liver tumor tissue from sampling region 3. The receptor set was obtained from a man in his forties with primary liver carcinoma and hepatitis B virus infection. Both conserved end residues are part of each CDR3. Clone size is not always given. Where it is, it says once, few, many or a class for expanded clones.

v_gene,abundance,j_gene,CDR3aa
TRBV6-1,.,TRBJ2-3,CASISGRASTDTQYF
TRBV4-3,.,TRBJ2-3,CANSQDGGPTGDRSTDTQYF
TRBV29-1,.,TRBJ2-7,CSVGQRAIEEQYF
TRBV6-4,.,TRBJ2-2,CANSSERAGELFF
TRBV29-1,.,TRBJ1-3,CSVLDKSFGNTIYF
TRBV6-2/TRBV6-3,many,TRBJ1-1,CASRRDYLTEAFF
TRBV11-2,once,TRBJ1-2,CASNLGPGGGYTF
TRBV6-5,few,TRBJ2-5,CASSYFGGDSKIQYF
TRBV28,.,TRBJ2-7,CASSPLLVDYEQYF
TRBV29-1,.,TRBJ2-1,CSVALGDTYNEQFF
TRBV11-2,.,TRBJ2-7,CASNPGGYEQYF
TRBV6-5,.,TRBJ2-1,CASSYYGSGVRNEQFF
TRBV28,.,TRBJ1-5,CVSSSGTGGFDQPHHF
TRBV6-1,.,TRBJ2-6,CASSELAGSGANVLTF
TRBV29-1,.,TRBJ2-3,CGVDHSEGTDTQYF
TRBV6-2/TRBV6-3,.,TRBJ2-7,CASSMRSLYELYF
TRBV12-3/TRBV12-4,.,TRBJ2-3,CASRVAGGSTDTHYF
TRBV11-2,.,TRBJ2-6,CATQRPRSGANILTF
TRBV6-5,.,TRBJ2-1,CASRYAVQANNEQFF
TRBV7-2,.,TRBJ2-7,CARSSPTSGRKMYF
TRBV10-3,.,TRBJ2-3,CAISASSMTSGGTDMQYF
TRBV2,few,TRBJ2-1,CASSAQSEQFF
TRBV29-1,.,TRBJ2-6,CSVELANSGANVPTF
TRBV11-2,.,TRBJ2-7,CASSAGGYEQYF
TRBV6-1,.,TRBJ1-1,CVSRMGQRGMNTEAFF
TRBV10-3,.,TRBJ2-1,CAIRTGTGVYDEQFF
TRBV6-6,.,TRBJ1-2,CASIRGMGTHYGYTF
TRBV14,.,TRBJ2-1,CASSAIAEWVNNERFF
TRBV6-1,.,TRBJ1-5,CASTPGGGRNHQPQYF
TRBV29-1,.,TRBJ1-1,CCVGGGWGMNSEAFF
TRBV6-2/TRBV6-3,.,TRBJ2-3,CASSSLGWLGGGTQYF
TRBV11-1,.,TRBJ2-1,CVSSFQGQLDNVQFF
TRBV11-2,.,TRBJ2-3,CDSSLDPLGTDTLYF
TRBV11-2,.,TRBJ2-7,CASRLPWTGENEQYF
TRBV25-1,.,TRBJ1-1,CASIGDRGPTEAFF
TRBV6-5,.,TRBJ2-7,CANGSGREQYF
TRBV5-6,.,TRBJ2-7,CTSSRDRQGISYEQYF
TRBV6-1,.,TRBJ2-1,CTTSEGTGDEQFF
TRBV10-3,.,TRBJ1-2,CTINESSGDYGYTF
TRBV5-1,.,TRBJ2-7,CASSFGAENEHYF
TRBV11-3,medium-sized,TRBJ2-1,CASSLTPTEQFF
TRBV11-2,.,TRBJ2-2,CASSTDSVIGELFF
TRBV4-2,many,TRBJ2-3,CASASGLPSTDTQYF
TRBV6-6,.,TRBJ1-1,CASNTGGTTVAFF
TRBV29-1,.,TRBJ1-2,CSIGALTGTRVANYGYTF